The TCR beta chain described here comes from a study of Ad26.COV2.S vaccination and SARS-CoV-2 variants. The CDR3 contains 14 residues. Germline V CDR1 and CDR2: SGDLS, YYNGEE. The V and J ends lost 3 bases and 1 base respectively, with 11 bases between them. Details on this clone: Its antigen is unidentified.

Broader study findings: People given the vaccine had a wider spike-specific TCR breadth than placebo recipients did.

Using immunoSEQ multiplex PCR, the repertoire was profiled, and TCRdb retains in-frame clones only, with some absent. The sample holds about 450,000 clones, roughly 89% seen once. Noted treatment: over 15 received Ad26.COV2.S at low or high dose, single or two shots; 5 received placebo; per-sample allocation not given. Day 63 after the first vaccine or placebo injection was the time point for sampling. This clonotype was sampled from a person aged 18-65 years who received the Ad26.COV2.S COVID-19 vaccine or a placebo. The chain uses TRBV9 and TRBJ2-7, with a weak D call TRBD2 (6 bases). Sequencing used peripheral blood, obtained in a trial of Ad26.COV2.S vaccine versus placebo. This chain's CDR3 is CASSAAGHSYEQYF. CDR3 nucleotide sequence: TGTGCCAGCAGCGCCGCGGGGCATTCCTACGAGCAGTACTTC.